This T cell receptor (beta chain) was identified during a study of Graves' ophthalmopathy and Graves' hyperthyroidism. Certain patients were not enrolled. These were patients with other autoimmune diseases, uncontrolled infections, pregnancy or lactation. Scientists amplified the TCR beta CDR3 regions from RNA transcripts. The authors performed first-round RT-PCR with HTBI primers and then a second-round multiplex PCR. TCRdb independently ran MiXCR on the multiplex PCR reads; one entry per CDR3 protein. The sample lists 57,000 or so distinct CDR3 sequences; under 55% were seen once. The sequencing input was peripheral blood. This TCR derives from an adult woman with Graves' ophthalmopathy.

Written as DNA, the CDR3 is TGCAGCGTTTTAGCGGGAGGGCCCTACGAGCAGTACTTC. Its translation: CSVLAGGPYEQYF. This chain uses TRBV29-1 with TRBJ2-7, with TRBD2 identical over 11 bases. This CDR3 has 13 residues. Germline CDR1 and CDR2: SQVTM and ANQGSEA. V dropped 5 bases and J dropped 2; count of bases not matched to a gene: 2.